Listed here is a single TCR beta chain. The sample comes from a study of sequential checkpoint blockade in melanoma. Regarding treatment: randomized to nivolumab then ipilimumab (arm A) or the reverse (arm B). This CDR3 spans 11 amino acids. Per the germline V gene, CDR1 is DFQATT and CDR2 is SNEGSKA (reference sequence). Some clones are missing from TCRdb's copy, which holds only in-frame ones; the method was immunoSEQ multiplex PCR. Counted here are about 18,000 clones, 74% occurring once; the ten biggest clones make up 34%. The gene calls are TRBV20-1 and TRBJ2-5; unclear D gene. The J call may be mistaken, given a closer DNA end match to TRBJ2-7. The sample was CD8+ T cells sorted from blood (inferred from file names), taken from a patient given nivolumab and ipilimumab in sequence. This TCR came from a human donor with melanoma. Here the CDR3 reads CSASTMFEQYF. The CDR3 region has the DNA TGCAGTGCTAGTACCATGTTCGAGCAGTACTTC.